A single sample gave rise to the 29 T cell receptor beta chains below, sequenced in a study of CD8+CD57+ T cells in acquired aplastic anemia. Before being chosen for sequencing, patients had shown CD8+CD57+ cell expansion by flow cytometry. Genomic DNA, the template, was used for profiling of the TCR beta VDJ and CDR3. MiXCR, run by TCRdb on the reads, gives a single entry per CDR3 protein. The sample yields approximately 190,000 distinct CDR3 sequences, 40% to 50% seen once. The sample consisted of sorted CD4+, CD8+, or CD8+CD57+ T cells (not recorded which) from PBMCs. The receptors come from a human donor with aplastic anemia.

This clonotype was recorded at least ten times. The chain links TRBV9 to TRBJ2-1; 8 bases agree with TRBD2. The CDR3 sequence is 16 residues long. Germline lookup yields CDR1 SGDLS and CDR2 YYNGEE. V lost 2 bases and J lost 6; bases outside the gene matches: 10. The CDR3 spells CASSVSTGLGFNEQFF. Written as DNA, the CDR3 is TGTGCCAGCAGCGTTTCCACGGGACTAGGATTCAATGAGCAGTTCTTC.

V and J are TRBV24-1 and TRBJ1-2; D is possibly TRBD1 (5 bases). This CDR3 comprises 14 residues. Looked up from germline, CDR1 is KGHDR and CDR2 is SFDVKD. V lost 0 bases to trimming and J lost 5 bases, with 9 bases between them. CDR3 residues: CATSDLEQDYGYTF. The CDR3 region has the DNA TGTGCCACCAGTGATTTGGAACAGGATTATGGCTACACCTTC.

The J gene is TRBJ2-7, the V gene TRBV2, with 8 bases fitting TRBD1. Germline values: CDR1 SNHLY, CDR2 FYNNEI. V gave up 7 bases and J gave up 1 base; unmatched junction bases: 6. CDR3 size: 14 residues. The DNA of the CDR3 is TGTGCCAGCACTGACAGGGGCCTATCCTACGAGCAGTACTTC. This encodes CASTDRGLSYEQYF. The whole variable domain, filled in from reference TRBV2 and TRBJ2-7, reads EPEVTQTPSHQVTQMGQEVILRCVPISNHLYFYWYRQILGQKVEFLVSFYNNEISEKSEIFDDQFSVERPDGSNFTLKIRSTKLEDSAMYFCASTDRGLSYEQYFGPGTRLTVT.

CDR3 sequence reads: CAISVTGRGEKLFF. The CDR3 DNA reads TGTGCCATCAGTGTGACAGGGCGTGGGGAAAAACTGTTTTTT. J is TRBJ1-4 and V is TRBV10-3; 7 bases are a match to TRBD1. J lost 8 bases, V lost 4 bases, and 7 bases had no gene match. The CDR3 has 14 residues. CDR1 is ENHRY, CDR2 SYGVKD, per germline.

Many counts were recorded for this clonotype. The chain has TRBV24-1 and TRBJ2-5, with D uncertain. The CDR3 contains 13 residues. V gave up 4 bases and J gave up 0 bases, with 5 bases separating them. The V gene's germline CDR1 is KGHDR and CDR2 SFDVKD. The CDR3 sequence: CATSDSHQETQYF. CDR3 coding DNA: TGTGCCACCAGTGACAGCCACCAAGAGACCCAGTACTTC.

This clonotype was seen only once. The V gene is TRBV7-9, the J gene TRBJ2-3; possibly TRBD1 for D (6 bases). This CDR3 is 12 amino acids long. Germline CDR1 is SEHNR and CDR2 is FQNEAQ (reference sequence). Trimming cost V 5 bases and J 6 bases, with 9 bases left between them. For the CDR3, the DNA is TGTGCCAGCAGCCAGAGGGGGGATACGCAGTATTTT. Encoded protein: CASSQRGDTQYF.

In its sample, this clonotype was seen a few times. The chain uses TRBV20-1 and TRBJ2-1, with 11 bases aligning to TRBD2. The CDR3 length is 19 residues. The V segment lost 6 bases and the J segment 0 bases; nucleotides outside the gene matches: 16. CDR1 is DFQATT, CDR2 SNEGSKA, per germline (reference sequence). CDR3 nucleotide sequence: TGCAGTGCCTTTGGCCCGGGACTAGCGGAACAGAGCTCCTACAATGAGCAGTTCTTC. It specifies CSAFGPGLAEQSSYNEQFF.

The gene calls are TRBV2 and TRBJ2-3; D remains unclear. The CDR3 has 14 amino acids. CDR1 is SNHLY and CDR2 is FYNNEI in the germline V gene. The V end was cut by 1 base, the J end by 2 bases, with 7 bases between. CDR3 nucleotides: TGTGCCAGCAGTGAAGAGGTTGACACAGATACGCAGTATTTT. It specifies CASSEEVDTDTQYF. The full variable domain, completed using reference TRBV2 and TRBJ2-3, is EPEVTQTPSHQVTQMGQEVILRCVPISNHLYFYWYRQILGQKVEFLVSFYNNEISEKSEIFDDQFSVERPDGSNFTLKIRSTKLEDSAMYFCASSEEVDTDTQYFGPGTRLTVL.

This clonotype showed up many times. This sequence joins TRBV2 and TRBJ1-4; no reliable D call. V lost 0 bases, J lost 8 bases, and 13 bases lay in between. The CDR3 is 15 residues long. The germline gives CDR1 SNHLY, CDR2 FYNNEI. CDR3 bases: TGTGCCAGCAGTGAAGCGCTTCCCGGCGGGGAAAAACTGTTTTTT. Translated, it gives CASSEALPGGEKLFF.

CDR3 bases: TGTGCCACCAGCAGAGATCCTGATGCTAGGTATGGCTACACCTTC. Its translation is CATSRDPDARYGYTF. The chain couples TRBV15 to TRBJ1-2; D remains ambiguous. Germline CDR1 and CDR2: LNHNV and YYDKDF (reference sequence). CDR3 size: 15 residues. Trimming stripped 0 bases from V and 5 bases from J, with 13 bases between.

This rearrangement joins TRBV25-1 to TRBJ2-1, with no clear D. Per germline, CDR1 MGHDK and CDR2 SYGVNS. Trimming took off 5 bases at V and 4 bases at J, with 6 bases between the two ends. The CDR3 extends over 12 amino acids. CDR3 sequence: CASSLPYNEQFF. DNA for the CDR3: TGTGCCAGCAGTTTGCCGTACAATGAGCAGTTCTTC.

V gene TRBV20-1 combines with J gene TRBJ1-1; D might be TRBD1 (6 bases). V gave up 5 bases and J gave up 2 bases, with 15 bases separating them. Germline V gives CDR1 DFQATT, CDR2 SNEGSKA (reference sequence). The CDR3 contains 14 residues. CDR3 residues: CSASDRWTNTEAFF. The CDR3 DNA is TGCAGTGCTTCCGACAGGTGGACAAACACTGAAGCTTTCTTT.

This clonotype was recorded a few times. It may be a read error: a sequence one base away is much more abundant. The chain couples TRBV6-1 to TRBJ1-6; D is ambiguous. In germline, CDR1 is MNHNS, CDR2 SASEGT. The CDR3 contains 13 residues. Trimming pared 11 bases from V and 6 bases from J, leaving 14 bases between. Here the CDR3 DNA reads TGTGCCGCCAAGCGGCAGCTTAATTCACCCCTCCACTTT. Residues: CAAKRQLNSPLHF.

This clonotype was seen a handful of times. This chain links TRBV19 with TRBJ2-7, with TRBD1 matching 11 bases. The CDR3 is 15 residues long. Germline CDR1 reads LNHDA; CDR2 reads SQIVND (reference sequence). The V and J ends lost 7 bases and 4 bases, in that order; junction bases with no gene match: 9. The CDR3 DNA reads as TGTGCCAGTACTGACACCGGGACAGGGGGATACGAGCAGTACTTC. This codes for CASTDTGTGGYEQYF.

This chain joins TRBV2 and TRBJ1-4, with D unresolved. V was trimmed by 6 bases and J by 8 bases, leaving 16 bases between them. The V gene's germline CDR1 is SNHLY and CDR2 FYNNEI. This CDR3 has 14 amino acids. CDR3 sequence reads: CASSETTLGEKLFF. CDR3 nucleotides: TGTGCCAGCAGCGAAACGACCTTAGGAGAAAAACTGTTTTTT.

The chain is built from TRBV6-2 or TRBV6-3 and TRBJ1-5; no reliable D call. V shed 4 bases and J shed 0 bases, with 13 bases lying between them. The CDR3 covers 16 residues. The germline V gene encodes CDR1 MNHEY and CDR2 SVGEGT. The CDR3 sequence is CASSSKDWYSNQPQHF. For the CDR3, the DNA is TGTGCCAGCAGTTCTAAGGACTGGTATAGCAATCAGCCCCAGCATTTT.

This clonotype has ten or more counts. The chain uses TRBV6-2 or TRBV6-3 and TRBJ2-5; 10 bases line up with TRBD2. This CDR3 spans 13 amino acids. The germline V gene has CDR1 MNHEY and CDR2 SVGEGT. V dropped 10 bases and J dropped 1; count of bases not matched to a gene: 3. This CDR3 is CAIGLAAQETQYF. The CDR3 DNA is TGTGCCATTGGACTAGCGGCCCAAGAGACCCAGTACTTC.

This clonotype was detected many times. The chain is built from TRBV13 and TRBJ2-1, with a weak D call TRBD2 (6 bases). CDR3 length equals 14 residues. V was pared by 0 bases and J by 7 bases, with 10 bases between. The germline V gene has CDR1 PRHDT and CDR2 FYEKMQ (reference sequence). The CDR3: CASSLGGGNNEQFF. The CDR3 nucleotides are TGTGCCAGCAGCTTAGGGGGCGGGAATAATGAGCAGTTCTTC.

This clonotype was found a few times. This chain links TRBV20-1 with TRBJ1-6; 8 positions agree with TRBD1. The CDR3 spans 16 residues. The V and J ends lost 1 base and 10 bases, in that order; junction bases with no gene match: 12. The germline V gene has CDR1 DFQATT and CDR2 SNEGSKA (reference sequence). CDR3 in amino acids: CSARAGEGTGRSPLHF. CDR3 bases: TGCAGTGCTAGAGCCGGAGAGGGGACAGGTAGGTCACCCCTCCACTTT.

In its sample, this clonotype was seen many times. V gene TRBV5-1 combines with J gene TRBJ2-1; 7 nucleotides align to TRBD1. The CDR3 consists of 13 residues. The trim removed 0 bases at V and 6 bases at J, leaving 0 bases unmatched. The germline CDR1 and CDR2 sequences are SGHRS and YFSETQ. The CDR3 DNA sequence: TGCGCCAGCAGCTTGGGACAGGGCAATGAGCAGTTCTTC. This sequence encodes CASSLGQGNEQFF.

In its sample, this clonotype was seen many times. The V call is TRBV19, the J call TRBJ2-5; TRBD2 matches 7 bases. The CDR3 runs to 14 residues. V lost 5 bases, J lost 7 bases, and 10 bases stayed unmatched. The germline V gene has CDR1 LNHDA and CDR2 SQIVND (reference sequence). CDR3 amino acids: CASSPSPGGRTQYF. The DNA of the CDR3 is TGTGCCAGTAGTCCTTCCCCGGGAGGCCGGACCCAGTACTTC.

The chain recombines TRBV6-2 or TRBV6-3 with TRBJ2-7; 12 nucleotides agree with TRBD2. Per the germline V gene, CDR1 is MNHEY and CDR2 is SVGEGT. The CDR3 sequence is 17 residues long. The trim removed 2 bases at V and 1 base at J, leaving 6 bases unmatched. CDR3 bases: TGTGCCAGCAGTTACCCAATTACTAGCGGGAGGTCCTACGAGCAGTACTTC. Protein: CASSYPITSGRSYEQYF.

This clonotype was detected only a few times. The genes are TRBV20-1 and TRBJ1-1, with D tentatively TRBD1 (6 bases). Trimming stripped 3 bases from V and 3 bases from J, with 11 bases between. Germline CDR1 and CDR2: DFQATT and SNEGSKA (reference sequence). The CDR3 contains 13 residues. The CDR3 nucleotides are TGCAGTGCTAGTTACAGGGTTCACACTGAAGCTTTCTTT. Translated: CSASYRVHTEAFF.

The sample holds a few counts of this clonotype. The chain combines TRBV5-1 with TRBJ2-5; 8 bases are shared with TRBD1. CDR3 length: 14 residues. V trimming: 5 bases; J trimming: 3 bases; junction bases outside the gene matches: 6. Per germline, CDR1 SGHRS and CDR2 YFSETQ. In nucleotides, the CDR3 is TGCGCCAGCAGATCAGGGGGCACGGAAGAGACCCAGTACTTC. Its translation is CASRSGGTEETQYF.

This clonotype has at least ten counts. This chain links TRBV11-3 with TRBJ2-5; perhaps TRBD1 as D (5 bases). Germline assignment: CDR1 SGHNT and CDR2 YENEEA. There are 16 residues in the CDR3. V lost 6 bases and J 1 base, leaving 18 bases between the germline ends. CDR3 coding DNA: TGTGCCAGCAGTCCCAGAGACAGACAGATCCAAGAGACCCAGTACTTC. Protein sequence: CASSPRDRQIQETQYF.

The chain is built from TRBV12-3 or TRBV12-4 and TRBJ2-1, with 8 bases matching TRBD2. The CDR3 runs to 12 residues. The ends lost 5 bases at V and 8 bases at J; junction bases unmatched: 2. The CDR3 region is CASSSGGDEQFF. DNA of the CDR3: TGTGCCAGCAGTAGCGGGGGTGATGAGCAGTTCTTC.

This clonotype was counted at least ten times. The genes are TRBV19 and TRBJ1-2; tentative D call: TRBD1 (6 bases). The CDR3 has 13 residues. The V end lost 6 bases, the J end lost 4 bases, and 12 bases lay between the germline ends. Looked up from germline, CDR1 is LNHDA and CDR2 is SQIVND (reference sequence). CDR3 coding DNA: TGTGCCAGTAGCGTACAGGGCTCCTATGGCTACACCTTC. Translation: CASSVQGSYGYTF.

The V gene is TRBV4-1, the J gene TRBJ2-7; TRBD2 aligns across 12 bases. In germline, CDR1 is MGHRA, CDR2 YSYEKL. J lost 4 bases, V lost 4 bases, and 8 bases had no gene match. CDR3 length: 16 amino acids. CDR3 amino acids: CASSLRTSGIGYEQYF. The CDR3 nucleotides read TGCGCCAGCAGCCTTAGGACTAGCGGGATTGGATACGAGCAGTACTTC.

This clonotype was observed many times. A read error may account for a junction end that differs from germline. The J gene is TRBJ1-2, the V gene TRBV5-6; D remains ambiguous. Per germline, CDR1 SGHDT and CDR2 YYEEEE. This CDR3 has 11 residues. The CDR3 reads CASSLDSLWLF. CDR3 sequence (DNA): TGTGCCAGCAGCTTGGATAGTTTGTGGCTGTTC.